Detailed here is one T cell receptor beta chain. What it recognizes is unknown. This beta chain is a stray sequence in a library constructed for alpha chains; its clone size is not meaningful. This sample's time point: sample taken at primary tumor resection. This entry belongs to a study of spatial heterogeneity in lung cancer. Study-wide background: For tumor regions, TCR transcript counts showed a strong correlation with a T cell module score derived from matched bulk RNA-seq. The study observed each unique TCR and UMI combination more than ten times on average in raw reads.

General study findings and limits: In tumor T cells, estimated coverage reached around 7% for alpha chains and approximately 14% for beta chains. In tumors, expanded intratumoral alpha and beta TCR counts tracked mutation counts.

Each molecule of TCR cDNA was tagged with one unique molecular identifier. TCRdb redid the calling of the 5' RACE reads with MiXCR, one entry per CDR3 protein. The sample lists around 20,000 distinct CDR3 sequences; roughly 10% were seen once. V was shortened by 4 bases and J by 0 bases, with 6 bases between the two germline ends. This CDR3 is built from 13 residues. Germline V gene data show CDR1 as SGHTA and CDR2 as FQGNSA. Sequences were derived from lung tumor tissue, sampled at surgery. The gene calls are TRBV7-2 and TRBJ2-5; no firm D call. This receptor was identified in a female donor with early-stage non-small cell lung cancer. The CDR3 protein is CASSSTYQETQYF. DNA of the CDR3: TGTGCCAGCAGCTCGACCTACCAAGAGACCCAGTACTTC.